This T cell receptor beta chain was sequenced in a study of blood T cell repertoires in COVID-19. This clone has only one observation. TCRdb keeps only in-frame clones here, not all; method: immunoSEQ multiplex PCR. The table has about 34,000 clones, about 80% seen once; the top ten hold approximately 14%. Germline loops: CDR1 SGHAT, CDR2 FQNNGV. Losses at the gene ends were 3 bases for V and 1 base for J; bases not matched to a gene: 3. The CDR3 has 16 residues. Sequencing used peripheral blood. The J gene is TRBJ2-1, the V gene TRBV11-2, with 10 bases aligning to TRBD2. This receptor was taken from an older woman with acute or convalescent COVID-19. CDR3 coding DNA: TGTGCCAGCAGCTTCAGCGGGAGGGGGTCCTACAATGAGCAGTTCTTC. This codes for CASSFSGRGSYNEQFF.